This TCR beta chain is from a study of blood T cells in healthy people across ages. A few counts support this clonotype. A second PCR, run for roughly 7 to 12 cycles, used a sample-barcoded 5' primer plus a J-beta primer mix. TCRdb reprocessed the 5' RACE reads via MiXCR and lists one record per CDR3 protein. Of around 700,000 distinct CDR3 sequences in the sample, roughly 25% were seen once. The same data also went into a second study, on T cells of mothers and their children.

The TCR originated in a boy between 10 and 17 years old in good health. Sample: blood.

The CDR3 is CASTPLSGDQETQYF. The CDR3 DNA reads TGTGCCAGCACCCCCCTCAGCGGGGACCAAGAGACCCAGTACTTC. This rearrangement joins TRBV12-3 or TRBV12-4 to TRBJ2-5, with 7 bases lining up with TRBD2. The CDR3 has 15 amino acids. The V segment lost 7 bases and the J segment 0 bases; nucleotides outside the gene matches: 8.